Below, 25 T cell receptor beta chains from the same sample are listed, as sequenced in a study of T cell responses to AZD1222 COVID-19 vaccine (dated by TCRdb to the early 2020s). Library prep was done by the immunoSEQ multiplex PCR assay. TCRdb retrieved this table from immuneACCESS and kept in-frame rearrangements only. Not all clones are present; in checked studies, unresolved V genes account for under half, and no reason is known for the remainder. For this sample there are 110,000 or so clones; about 83% appear just once. The ten largest clones capture 9.5% to 15% of the sample. The time point label on this specimen signifies: baseline before first vaccination. Sample: peripheral blood, taken on day 0 of AZD1222 vaccination. The source is an adult in good health.

This clone was detected once. The chain couples TRBV5-1 to TRBJ1-2; no reliable D call. Trimming pared 0 bases from V and 8 bases from J, leaving 11 bases between. The CDR3 has 13 amino acids. Looked up from germline, CDR1 is SGHRS and CDR2 is YFSETQ. CDR3 loop: CASSLEYSRGYTF. CDR3 nucleotide sequence: TGCGCCAGCAGCTTGGAGTACAGTAGAGGCTACACCTTC. Full variable domain (outside the CDR3, taken from reference TRBV5-1 and TRBJ1-2): KAGVTQTPRYLIKTRGQQVTLSCSPISGHRSVSWYQQTPGQGLQFLFEYFSETQRNKGNFPGRFSGRQFSNSRSEMNVSTLELGDSALYLCASSLEYSRGYTFGSGTRLTVV.

The chain links TRBV3-1 (or the pseudogene TRBV3-2) to TRBJ2-1; D possibly corresponds to TRBD2 (7 bases). The V gene lost 1 base and the J gene lost 4 bases, with 14 bases spanning the gap. CDR1 is LGHDT and CDR2 is YNNKEL in the germline V gene (reference sequence). The CDR3 has 16 amino acids. CDR3 in amino acids: CASSQGEGVEYNEQFF. CDR3 bases: TGTGCCAGCAGCCAAGGGGAGGGGGTCGAGTACAATGAGCAGTTCTTC.

This rearrangement joins TRBV29-1 to TRBJ1-1; 7 bases match TRBD1. The V gene end was trimmed by 6 bases and the J gene end by 0 bases; junction bases not matched to a gene: 4. The CDR3 spans 13 residues. Germline-derived CDR1 and CDR2 are SQVTM and ANQGSEA. This chain's CDR3 is CSVAGTVNTEAFF. DNA for the CDR3: TGCAGCGTAGCCGGGACAGTGAACACTGAAGCTTTCTTT.

The V call is TRBV7-2, the J call TRBJ2-1; 12 bases are a match to TRBD2. The CDR3 has 18 amino acids. Germline V gives CDR1 SGHTA, CDR2 FQGNSA. The V and J ends lost 2 bases and 0 bases, in that order; junction bases with no gene match: 5. The CDR3: CASSLLRTSGISYNEQFF. The CDR3 coding sequence is TGTGCCAGCAGCTTACTACGGACTAGCGGGATCTCCTACAATGAGCAGTTCTTC.

This clone was seen just once. This chain links TRBV28 with TRBJ2-1, with 11 bases aligning to TRBD2. Germline loops: CDR1 MDHEN, CDR2 SYDVKM. CDR3 size: 18 residues. V gave up 5 bases and J gave up 0 bases; unmatched junction bases: 9. Written as DNA, the CDR3 is TGTGCCAGCAGTACAGATCCCCTAGCGGGAGGCTCCTACAATGAGCAGTTCTTC. It encodes CASSTDPLAGGSYNEQFF.

This clone was picked up one time. The V gene is TRBV16, the J gene TRBJ2-1, with TRBD2 matching 12 bases. The CDR3 is 15 residues long. V was clipped by 2 bases and J by 9 bases; unmatched bases: 5. Germline CDR1 KGHSY, CDR2 FQNENV. The CDR3 DNA reads as TGTGCCAGCAGCCAAAGACTAGCGGGAGAACTTGAGCAGTTCTTC. This encodes CASSQRLAGELEQFF.

The V gene is TRBV14, the J gene TRBJ1-1; no clear D. Trimming left V 8 bases short and J 5 bases short, with 12 bases between. The germline CDR1 and CDR2 sequences are SGHDN and FVKESK. The CDR3 is 12 residues long. This CDR3 is CASGHAATEAFF. DNA for the CDR3: TGTGCCAGCGGTCATGCAGCAACTGAAGCTTTCTTT.

This chain links TRBV11-3 with TRBJ1-3; unclear D gene. Trimming shortened V by 6 bases and J by 4 bases, and 7 bases separated the two germline ends. Germline lookup yields CDR1 SGHNT and CDR2 YENEEA. The CDR3 has 12 amino acids. In nucleotides, the CDR3 is TGTGCCAGCAGGGTAAGGGGAAACACCATATATTTT. This gives the protein CASRVRGNTIYF.

The genes are TRBV2 and TRBJ2-1; 13 positions match TRBD2. CDR3 size: 16 residues. After removal of 7 bases from V and 9 bases from J, the junction contained 12 bases not matched to a gene. Germline V gene data show CDR1 as SNHLY and CDR2 as FYNNEI. CDR3: CASTGTSGMGGGEQFF. The CDR3 DNA sequence: TGTGCCAGCACCGGGACTAGCGGGATGGGCGGGGGTGAGCAGTTCTTC.

The gene calls are TRBV5-6 and TRBJ2-4, with 8 bases fitting TRBD1. The CDR3 is 17 residues long. CDR1 and CDR2 (germline): SGHDT, YYEEEE. V gave up 0 bases and J gave up 3 bases; unmatched junction bases: 8. The CDR3 DNA follows: TGTGCCAGCAGCTTGGGTCGAGGACAGGGTGACAAAAACATTCAGTACTTC. This sequence encodes CASSLGRGQGDKNIQYF.

J is TRBJ2-1 and V is TRBV3-1 (or the pseudogene TRBV3-2), with D perhaps given as TRBD1 or TRBD2 (6 bases each). This CDR3 spans 12 amino acids. CDR1 is LGHDT, CDR2 YNNKEL, per germline (reference sequence). Trimming removed 8 bases from V and 7 bases from J, with 12 bases in between. The CDR3 coding sequence is TGTGCCAGCTCTCGGGGGCAAAATGAGCAGTTCTTC. Its translation is CASSRGQNEQFF.

This clone was picked up one time. The rearrangement links TRBV4-1 to TRBJ1-2, with unresolved D. This CDR3 is 14 amino acids long. From germline, CDR1 is MGHRA and CDR2 YSYEKL. V dropped 1 base and J dropped 0 bases, with 6 bases sitting between them. For the CDR3, the DNA is TGCGCCAGCAGCCAAGTCGCTACTAACTATGGCTACACCTTC. Translated, it gives CASSQVATNYGYTF.

The V call is TRBV29-1, the J call TRBJ1-5; a possible D gene is TRBD1 (5 bases). The length of the CDR3 is 13 residues. In germline, CDR1 is SQVTM, CDR2 ANQGSEA. The V and J ends lost 3 bases and 5 bases respectively, with 11 bases between them. This CDR3 is CSVDLGGDQPQHF. The CDR3 DNA follows: TGCAGCGTTGATCTGGGGGGTGATCAGCCCCAGCATTTT.

The chain combines TRBV7-9 with TRBJ1-2; TRBD1 agrees at 8 bases. V gave up 5 bases and J gave up 1 base; unmatched junction bases: 3. CDR3 length: 14 residues. Germline V gives CDR1 SEHNR, CDR2 FQNEAQ (reference sequence). Here the CDR3 DNA reads TGTGCCAGCAGCCAAACAGGGGGTAACTATGGCTACACCTTC. This sequence encodes CASSQTGGNYGYTF. Full variable domain (outside the CDR3, taken from reference TRBV7-9 and TRBJ1-2): DTGVSQNPRHKITKRGQNVTFRCDPISEHNRLYWYRQTLGQGPEFLTYFQNEAQLEKSRLLSDRFSAERPKGSFSTLEIQRTEQGDSAMYLCASSQTGGNYGYTFGSGTRLTVV.

The chain employs TRBV7-8 and TRBJ1-1; tentative D call: TRBD1 (5 bases). The CDR3 has 13 residues. Germline CDR1 SGHVS, CDR2 FQNEAQ. Trimming removed 5 bases at V and 1 base at J, with 8 bases between. The CDR3 sequence is CASSTDRNTEAFF. The CDR3 DNA sequence: TGTGCCAGCAGCACTGACAGGAACACTGAAGCTTTCTTT.

The chain carries TRBV6-5 and TRBJ1-1; the D gene is possibly TRBD1 (6 bases). CDR1 and CDR2 (germline): MNHEY, SVGAGI. V was clipped by 6 bases and J by 10 bases, with 21 bases between them. The CDR3 covers 14 residues. The CDR3 protein is CASRSLDSFLRAFF. CDR3 coding DNA: TGTGCCAGCAGATCCCTGGACAGTTTCCTTCGAGCTTTCTTT.

The rearrangement uses TRBV5-1 and TRBJ1-5; D is unresolved. Germline V CDR1 and CDR2: SGHRS, YFSETQ. Trimming shortened V by 2 bases and J by 6 bases, and 9 bases separated the two germline ends. The CDR3 is 13 amino acids. CDR3 sequence reads: CASSFDVSQPQHF. CDR3 bases: TGCGCCAGCAGCTTTGACGTGTCTCAGCCCCAGCATTTT.

The chain has TRBV29-1 and TRBJ2-1; a weak D match, TRBD2 (6 bases). The CDR3 consists of 12 residues. The germline gives CDR1 SQVTM, CDR2 ANQGSEA. V lost 7 bases, J lost 0 bases, and 7 bases lay in between. CDR3 nucleotide sequence: TGCAGCGGGACTACCTCCTACAATGAGCAGTTCTTC. Translating gives CSGTTSYNEQFF.

The chain uses TRBV7-9 and TRBJ1-2; 10 nucleotides agree with TRBD1. The CDR3 length is 15 residues. From germline, CDR1 is SEHNR and CDR2 FQNEAQ (reference sequence). With 4 bases clipped from V and 4 bases from J, the junction kept 6 bases outside the gene matches. The DNA for the CDR3 is TGTGCCAGCAGCTCTGGACAGGGGGAGGTCTATGGCTACACCTTC. Translating it yields CASSSGQGEVYGYTF. Supplemented by reference TRBV7-9 and TRBJ1-2, the full variable domain reads DTGVSQNPRHKITKRGQNVTFRCDPISEHNRLYWYRQTLGQGPEFLTYFQNEAQLEKSRLLSDRFSAERPKGSFSTLEIQRTEQGDSAMYLCASSSGQGEVYGYTFGSGTRLTVV.

In its sample, this clone was seen once. The V call is TRBV7-2, the J call TRBJ1-4, with 8 positions matching TRBD1. The CDR3 runs to 15 residues. V was clipped by 3 bases and J by 8 bases; unmatched bases: 8. Germline-derived CDR1 and CDR2 are SGHTA and FQGNSA. CDR3 bases: TGTGCCAGCAGCTTTCCCGGACAGGGAGGGGAAAAACTGTTTTTT. Translation: CASSFPGQGGEKLFF. Filled out from reference TRBV7-2 and TRBJ1-4, the complete variable domain reads GAGVSQSPSNKVTEKGKDVELRCDPISGHTALYWYRQSLGQGLEFLIYFQGNSAPDKSGLPSDRFSAERTGGSVSTLTIQRTQQEDSAVYLCASSFPGQGGEKLFFGSGTQLSVL.

This chain uses TRBV19 with TRBJ2-3; D is unclear. V shed 5 bases and J shed 7 bases, with 10 bases lying between them. There are 12 residues in the CDR3. Germline-derived CDR1 and CDR2 are LNHDA and SQIVND (reference sequence). The DNA of the CDR3 is TGTGCCAGTAGTCAACTCGGAAATACGCAGTATTTT. Encoded protein: CASSQLGNTQYF.

The chain has TRBV18 and TRBJ2-1; the D is unclear. The CDR3 has 14 amino acids. Trimming left V 3 bases short and J 0 bases short, with 6 bases between. Germline V CDR1 and CDR2: KGHSH, LQKENI. The CDR3 nucleotides read TGTGCCAGCTCACCCGAGGTCTCCTACAATGAGCAGTTCTTC. Translation: CASSPEVSYNEQFF.

The chain carries TRBV5-1 and TRBJ2-1, with unresolved D. Germline V gene data show CDR1 as SGHRS and CDR2 as YFSETQ. V was clipped by 0 bases and J by 9 bases, with 19 bases between them. The CDR3 has 16 residues. The CDR3 sequence: CASSLVSSSGYGEQFF. CDR3 in DNA: TGCGCCAGCAGCTTGGTTAGCTCTAGTGGGTATGGTGAGCAGTTCTTC.

The J gene is TRBJ2-3, the V gene TRBV7-3; 10 nucleotides match TRBD2. The CDR3 is 18 amino acids. CDR1 is SGHTA, CDR2 FQGTGA, per germline. Trimming took 5 bases from V and 3 from J; bases not matched to a gene: 14. This CDR3 reads CASSPPGPAGGKTDTQYF. The CDR3 DNA reads as TGTGCCAGCAGCCCCCCGGGGCCAGCGGGAGGGAAAACAGATACGCAGTATTTT.

The chain is built from TRBV4-3 and TRBJ1-5; D ambiguous. The CDR3 length is 13 residues. Trimming pared 0 bases from V and 8 bases from J, leaving 8 bases between. Looked up from germline, CDR1 is LGHNA and CDR2 is YSLEER. DNA for the CDR3: TGCGCCAGCAGCCAAGAGTCCGGGAAGCCCCAGCATTTT. It is translated as CASSQESGKPQHF.